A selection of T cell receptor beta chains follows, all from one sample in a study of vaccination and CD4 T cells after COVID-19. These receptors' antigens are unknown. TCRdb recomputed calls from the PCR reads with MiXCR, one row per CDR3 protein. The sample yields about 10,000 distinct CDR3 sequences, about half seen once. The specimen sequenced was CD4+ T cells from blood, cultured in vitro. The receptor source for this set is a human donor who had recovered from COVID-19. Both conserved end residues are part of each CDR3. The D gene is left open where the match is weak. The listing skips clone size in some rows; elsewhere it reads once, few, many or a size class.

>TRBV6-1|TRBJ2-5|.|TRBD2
CASSVLAGGPRVFETQYF
TGTGCCAGCAGTGTTTTAGCGGGAGGGCCCCGTGTGTTTGAGACCCAGTACTTC
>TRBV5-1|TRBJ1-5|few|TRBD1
CASSWGTGTQPQHF
TGCGCCAGCAGCTGGGGGACAGGGACGCAGCCCCAGCATTTT
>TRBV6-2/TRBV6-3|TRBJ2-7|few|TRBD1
CASRGTGRKPSYEQYF
TGTGCCAGCAGGGGGACAGGGCGGAAACCTTCCTACGAGCAGTACTTC
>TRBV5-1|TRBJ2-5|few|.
CASSFFSLPTGETQYF
TGCGCCAGCAGCTTTTTCTCCCTCCCTACGGGTGAGACCCAGTACTTC
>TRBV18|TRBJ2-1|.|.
CASSFNANNEQFF
TGTGCCAGCTCATTCAACGCTAACAATGAGCAGTTCTTC
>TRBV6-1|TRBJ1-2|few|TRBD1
CARSGGAGYTF
TGTGCCAGATCAGGGGGCGCTGGCTACACCTTC
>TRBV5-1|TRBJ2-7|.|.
CASSPNNQAYEQYF
TGCGCCAGCAGCCCAAACAACCAGGCCTACGAGCAGTACTTC
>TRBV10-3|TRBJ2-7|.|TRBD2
CAISLGLAGGYDEQYF
TGTGCCATCAGTTTGGGACTAGCGGGAGGGTACGACGAGCAGTACTTC
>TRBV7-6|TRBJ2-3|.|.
CASSLGLVTDTQYF
TGTGCCAGCAGCCTCGGACTTGTTACAGATACGCAGTATTTT
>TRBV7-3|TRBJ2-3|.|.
CASSLTASADTQYF
TGTGCCAGCAGCTTAACTGCTAGCGCAGATACGCAGTATTTT
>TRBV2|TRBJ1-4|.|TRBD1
CASSLQGAGANEKLFF
TGTGCCAGCAGTTTACAGGGGGCTGGAGCTAATGAAAAACTGTTTTTT
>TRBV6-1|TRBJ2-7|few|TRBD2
CATGTSGIYEQYF
TGTGCCACGGGGACTAGCGGGATATACGAGCAGTACTTC
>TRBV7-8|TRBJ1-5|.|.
CASSFKGSVGQPQHF
TGTGCCAGCAGCTTTAAGGGCTCGGTGGGTCAGCCCCAGCATTTT
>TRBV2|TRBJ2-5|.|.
CASSDGQGGQGFGTQYF
TGTGCCAGCAGTGACGGACAAGGAGGGCAGGGTTTCGGGACCCAGTACTTC
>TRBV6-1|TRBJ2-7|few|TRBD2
CASSPETGGSYEQYF
TGTGCCAGCAGCCCCGAGACGGGAGGGAGTTACGAGCAGTACTTC
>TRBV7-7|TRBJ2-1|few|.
CASSAGAYSSYNEQFF
TGTGCCAGCAGCGCAGGCGCCTACAGCTCCTACAATGAGCAGTTCTTC
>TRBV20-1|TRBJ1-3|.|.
CSAAKTETGNTIYF
TGCAGTGCAGCTAAGACGGAGACTGGAAACACCATATATTTT
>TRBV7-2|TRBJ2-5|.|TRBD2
CASSATSGTQETQYF
TGTGCCAGCAGCGCTACTAGCGGGACCCAAGAGACCCAGTACTTC
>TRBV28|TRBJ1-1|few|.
CASSPSGGRYTEAFF
TGTGCCAGCAGCCCAAGCGGGGGTAGGTACACTGAAGCTTTCTTT
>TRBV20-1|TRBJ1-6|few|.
CSASGAVGHGSPLHF
TGCAGTGCTAGTGGCGCCGTAGGGCACGGTTCACCCCTCCACTTT
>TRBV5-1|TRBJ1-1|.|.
CASSLATGLTTEAFF
TGCGCCAGCAGCTTGGCAACAGGGTTGACGACTGAAGCTTTCTTT
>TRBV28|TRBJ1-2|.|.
CASSRTVGYTF
TGTGCCAGCAGTCGGACAGTAGGCTACACCTTC
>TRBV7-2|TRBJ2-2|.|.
CASSPRPNTGELFF
TGTGCCAGCAGCCCCCGTCCAAACACCGGGGAGCTGTTTTTT
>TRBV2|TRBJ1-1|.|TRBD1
CASISLGGVAEAFF
TGTGCCAGCATTAGTTTAGGGGGCGTCGCTGAAGCTTTCTTT
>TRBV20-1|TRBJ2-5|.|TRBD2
CSAPRPGLIGETQYF
TGCAGTGCGCCCCGCCCGGGACTAATCGGAGAGACCCAGTACTTC
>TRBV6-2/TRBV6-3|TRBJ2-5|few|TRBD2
CASTRPSGQETQYF
TGTGCCAGCACTAGACCTAGCGGCCAAGAGACCCAGTACTTC
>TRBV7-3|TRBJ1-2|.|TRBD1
CASSLKGAGGYTF
TGTGCCAGCAGCTTAAAGGGGGCAGGAGGCTACACCTTC
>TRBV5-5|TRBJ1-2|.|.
CASSIQGRSGYTF
TGTGCCAGCAGCATACAGGGACGTAGTGGCTACACCTTC
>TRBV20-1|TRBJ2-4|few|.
CSASGPPNNIQYF
TGCAGTGCTAGTGGGCCCCCGAACAACATTCAGTACTTC
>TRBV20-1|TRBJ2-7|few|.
CSARTPGGMYEQYF
TGCAGTGCTAGGACCCCAGGCGGGATGTACGAGCAGTACTTC
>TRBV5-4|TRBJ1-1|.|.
CASSLEAYTEAFF
TGTGCCAGCAGCTTGGAAGCTTACACTGAAGCTTTCTTT
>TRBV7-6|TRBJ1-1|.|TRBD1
CASSATGNEAFF
TGTGCCAGCAGTGCGACAGGGAATGAAGCTTTCTTT
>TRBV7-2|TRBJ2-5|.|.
CASSFNGVGETQYF
TGTGCCAGCAGCTTTAACGGGGTAGGGGAGACCCAGTACTTC
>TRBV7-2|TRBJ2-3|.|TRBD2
CASSTASGRTDTQYF
TGTGCCAGCAGCACAGCTAGCGGGCGGACAGATACGCAGTATTTT
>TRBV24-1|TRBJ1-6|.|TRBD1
CATSDSGQGNNSPLHF
TGTGCCACCAGTGATTCGGGACAGGGGAATAATTCACCCCTCCACTTT
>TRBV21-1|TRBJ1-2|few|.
CASSKADRGPRNFGYTF
TGTGCCAGCAGCAAAGCGGACAGGGGGCCCCGAAACTTCGGCTACACCTTC
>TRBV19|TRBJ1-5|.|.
CASSPLDSRNQPQHF
TGTGCCAGTAGCCCCCTAGACAGTCGCAATCAGCCCCAGCATTTT
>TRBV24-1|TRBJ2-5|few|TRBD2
CATSAHSGRAKETQYF
TGTGCCACCAGTGCTCATAGCGGGAGGGCCAAAGAGACCCAGTACTTC
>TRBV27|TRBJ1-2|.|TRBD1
CASRTGQGGDGYTF
TGTGCCAGCAGGACGGGACAGGGTGGTGATGGCTACACCTTC
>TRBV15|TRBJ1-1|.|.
CATSRGTREDTEAFF
TGTGCCACCAGCAGAGGGACAAGGGAAGACACTGAAGCTTTCTTT
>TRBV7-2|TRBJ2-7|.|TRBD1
CASSYITGVITSEQYF
TGTGCCAGCAGCTATATAACAGGGGTCATAACAAGCGAGCAGTACTTC
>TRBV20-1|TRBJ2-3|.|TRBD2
CSANTGLAGGIDTQYF
TGCAGTGCTAACACGGGGCTAGCGGGAGGGATAGATACGCAGTATTTT
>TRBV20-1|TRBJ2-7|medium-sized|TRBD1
CSARGDRGREPPYEQYF
TGCAGTGCTAGGGGTGACAGGGGACGGGAGCCTCCCTACGAGCAGTACTTC
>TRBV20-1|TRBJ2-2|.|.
CSANRDGFTGELFF
TGCAGTGCTAACCGGGACGGGTTCACCGGGGAGCTGTTTTTT
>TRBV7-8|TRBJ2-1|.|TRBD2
CASSPTVGGGEQFF
TGTGCCAGCAGCCCGACGGTCGGCGGGGGTGAGCAGTTCTTC
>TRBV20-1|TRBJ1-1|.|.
CSARGGGGTEAFF
TGCAGTGCTAGGGGAGGGGGGGGAACTGAAGCTTTCTTT
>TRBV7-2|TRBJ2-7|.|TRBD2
CASSGGLAAYEQYF
TGTGCCAGCAGCGGGGGACTAGCGGCGTACGAGCAGTACTTC